Listed below are T cell receptor beta chains from one sample, sequenced in a study of cytomegalovirus exposure and HLA in healthy donors. The table came from immunoSEQ multiplex PCR; TCRdb's copy has only in-frame clones and leaves some out. The table lists about 140,000 clones, roughly three fifths of them singletons. Sequencing input: PBMCs. The receptors were gathered from a woman aged 55 to 70 in good health and CMV-seronegative. The CDR3 runs from the conserved cysteine through the conserved F or W. A D gene is named only where the DNA matches it firmly. Clone size is shown for a subset of rows, as once, few, many or a class of expanded clone.

J | V | D | size | CDR3 | DNA
TRBJ2-7 | TRBV19 | - | - | CASSPGLWGSGYEQYF | TGTGCCAGTAGCCCGGGGTTATGGGGTTCGGGCTACGAGCAGTACTTC
TRBJ2-2 | TRBV5-1 | - | - | CASGGTANTGELFF | TGCGCCAGCGGGGGGACAGCGAACACCGGGGAGCTGTTTTTT
TRBJ1-2 | TRBV6-1 | - | - | CASSEQGNYGYTF | TGTGCCAGCAGTGAACAGGGGAACTATGGCTACACCTTC
TRBJ1-1 | TRBV18 | TRBD1 | - | CASSPRDRVVGTEAFF | TGTGCCAGCTCACCACGGGACAGGGTTGTCGGCACTGAAGCTTTCTTT
TRBJ2-3 | TRBV7-8 | TRBD2 | - | CASSLWAGLAVSTDTQYF | TGTGCCAGCAGCTTATGGGCGGGACTAGCAGTTAGCACAGATACGCAGTATTTT
TRBJ2-3 | TRBV18 | - | - | CASSPMTDTQYF | TGTGCCAGCTCACCTATGACAGATACGCAGTATTTT
TRBJ1-5 | TRBV2 | - | once | CASSDRTVNQPQHF | TGTGCCAGCAGTGACCGGACAGTCAATCAGCCCCAGCATTTT
TRBJ1-4 | TRBV5-1 | TRBD1 | - | CASSLAPGTGVTTNEKLFF | TGCGCCAGCAGCTTGGCCCCCGGGACAGGGGTCACAACTAATGAAAAACTGTTTTTT
TRBJ1-5 | TRBV6-4 | TRBD1 | - | CASRDRERPQHF | TGTGCCAGCAGGGACAGGGAGCGGCCCCAGCATTTT
TRBJ1-1 | TRBV19 | - | - | CASSPYTKNTEAFF | TGTGCCAGTAGTCCGTACACCAAGAACACTGAAGCTTTCTTT
TRBJ2-1 | TRBV5-1 | TRBD2 | - | CASSPGLAGVGNEQFF | TGCGCCAGCAGCCCTGGACTAGCGGGAGTCGGGAATGAGCAGTTCTTC
TRBJ2-2 | TRBV9 | - | once | CASSVATFTGELFF | TGTGCCAGCAGCGTAGCGACTTTCACCGGGGAGCTGTTTTTT
TRBJ2-1 | TRBV4-3 | TRBD2 | - | CASSQDLVAGDEQFF | TGCGCCAGCAGCCAAGATTTGGTAGCGGGGGATGAGCAGTTCTTC
TRBJ1-1 | TRBV5-4 | - | once | CASSLGWGQNTEAFF | TGTGCCAGCAGCTTGGGTTGGGGGCAGAACACTGAAGCTTTCTTT
TRBJ1-5 | TRBV9 | - | - | CASSAGSLNQPQHF | TGTGCCAGCAGCGCCGGGTCGCTCAATCAGCCCCAGCATTTT
TRBJ1-5 | TRBV7-6 | TRBD1 | - | CASSLAPGQGFQPQHF | TGTGCCAGCAGCTTAGCGCCGGGACAGGGGTTTCAGCCCCAGCATTTT
TRBJ2-5 | TRBV27 | - | few | CASSLAGSKETQYF | TGTGCCAGCAGTTTAGCGGGGTCGAAGGAGACCCAGTACTTC
TRBJ1-1 | TRBV7-9 | - | - | CASSFEGSNPEAFF | TGTGCCAGCAGCTTTGAGGGATCCAATCCTGAAGCTTTCTTT
TRBJ2-1 | TRBV13 | TRBD2 | few | CASSLEGLAGQAEQFF | TGTGCCAGCAGCTTAGAGGGACTAGCGGGGCAGGCGGAGCAGTTCTTC
TRBJ1-2 | TRBV19 | - | - | CASSLQGNYGYTF | TGTGCCAGTAGTCTCCAGGGGAACTATGGCTACACCTTC
TRBJ2-1 | TRBV7-9 | TRBD1 | - | CASSLAQVTGGANNEQFF | TGTGCCAGCAGCTTAGCCCAGGTGACAGGGGGCGCAAACAATGAGCAGTTCTTC
TRBJ2-5 | TRBV19 | - | few | CASTQGLRKGQETQYF | TGTGCCAGTACGCAGGGCCTCCGGAAGGGTCAGGAGACCCAGTACTTC
TRBJ2-5 | TRBV11-2 | TRBD2 | - | CASSLDSLGLAGGETQYF | TGTGCCAGCAGCTTAGATTCCCTGGGACTAGCGGGAGGAGAGACCCAGTACTTC
TRBJ1-1 | TRBV12-5 | - | - | CASGPRGSMNTEAFF | TGTGCTAGTGGTCCAAGGGGTTCCATGAACACTGAAGCTTTCTTT
TRBJ2-7 | TRBV6-4 | - | - | CASSPGSWYEQYF | TGTGCCAGCAGTCCAGGTAGTTGGTACGAGCAGTACTTC
TRBJ2-1 | TRBV2 | TRBD2 | - | CASGRTSGGGVQFF | TGTGCCAGCGGCCGGACTAGCGGGGGCGGAGTGCAGTTCTTC
TRBJ2-7 | TRBV6-5 | - | - | CASSYSSRASYEQYF | TGTGCCAGCAGTTACTCGTCCAGGGCCTCCTACGAGCAGTACTTC
TRBJ2-3 | TRBV7-9 | TRBD2 | few | CSSSGEGNSDTQYF | TGTTCCAGCAGCGGGGAGGGGAATTCAGATACGCAGTATTTT
TRBJ2-1 | TRBV6-6 | TRBD2 | few | CASSRGGAAYNEQFF | TGTGCCAGCAGTCGCGGGGGGGCGGCCTACAATGAGCAGTTCTTC
TRBJ1-3 | TRBV18 | - | few | CASSPSTNSGNTIYF | TGTGCCAGCTCACCTTCGACAAACTCTGGAAACACCATATATTTT
TRBJ1-6 | TRBV15 | - | few | CATSPAGRVDVPLHF | TGTGCCACCAGCCCAGCGGGGAGGGTGGACGTACCCCTCCACTTT
TRBJ2-5 | TRBV25-1 | - | - | CASSEGLETQYF | TGTGCCAGCAGTGAAGGACTGGAGACCCAGTACTTC
TRBJ2-7 | TRBV5-1 | - | - | CASSYGVPGSTYEQYF | TGCGCCAGCAGCTATGGGGTGCCAGGGTCCACCTACGAGCAGTACTTC
TRBJ2-1 | TRBV4-3 | - | - | CASSQVAGLLLGNEQFF | TGCGCCAGCAGCCAAGTAGCCGGACTTCTCTTGGGCAATGAGCAGTTCTTC
TRBJ2-2 | TRBV5-1 | TRBD1 | - | CASSLAGQGTLTGELFF | TGCGCCAGCAGCTTGGCCGGACAGGGGACGCTCACCGGGGAGCTGTTTTTT
TRBJ1-1 | TRBV7-2 | - | - | CASSSTSGHRAAFF | TGTGCCAGCAGCTCCACTTCGGGACACCGGGCAGCTTTCTTT
TRBJ1-5 | TRBV6-4 | - | - | CARLPHRAGHYQPQHF | TGTGCCAGACTCCCACACCGGGCAGGGCACTATCAGCCCCAGCATTTT
TRBJ1-4 | TRBV6-1 | TRBD1 | - | CASKRDRVNEKLFF | TGTGCCAGCAAGAGAGACAGGGTCAATGAAAAACTGTTTTTT
TRBJ1-2 | TRBV28 | TRBD1 | - | CASRTGLYGYTF | TGTGCCAGCAGGACAGGGCTCTATGGCTACACCTTC
TRBJ2-2 | TRBV7-9 | TRBD2 | - | CASSTPTSGGTGELFF | TGTGCCAGCAGCACACCGACTAGCGGGGGCACCGGGGAGCTGTTTTTT
TRBJ2-1 | TRBV7-3 | - | - | CASSLTADMSSYNEQFF | TGTGCCAGCAGCTTAACCGCGGACATGAGCTCCTACAATGAGCAGTTCTTC
TRBJ2-3 | TRBV2 | - | few | CASSRTDTDTQYF | TGTGCCAGCAGCCGGACAGACACAGATACGCAGTATTTT
TRBJ2-3 | TRBV4-1 | TRBD2 | - | CASSQDSSGGTDTQYF | TGCGCCAGCAGCCAAGATTCGAGCGGGGGCACAGATACGCAGTATTTT
TRBJ2-3 | TRBV5-1 | - | - | CASSFSSPGIDTQYF | TGCGCCAGCAGCTTCTCTTCGCCAGGGATAGATACGCAGTATTTT
TRBJ1-6 | TRBV7-2 | - | - | CASSLGAPGSSYNSPLHF | TGTGCCAGCAGCTTAGGGGCCCCAGGCAGCTCCTATAATTCACCCCTCCACTTT
TRBJ2-7 | TRBV7-9 | - | - | CASTEDSYEQYF | TGTGCCAGCACCGAGGATAGCTACGAGCAGTACTTC
TRBJ2-1 | TRBV6-1 | TRBD1 | once | CASSRDRGPENEQFF | TGTGCCAGCTCACGTGACAGGGGGCCGGAAAATGAGCAGTTCTTC
TRBJ2-1 | TRBV19 | TRBD2 | few | CASSITASGGGEQFF | TGTGCCAGTAGTATAACGGCTAGCGGGGGGGGTGAGCAGTTCTTC
TRBJ1-2 | TRBV6-5 | - | - | CASSYSDRDGYTF | TGTGCCAGCAGTTACAGTGATCGGGATGGCTACACCTTC
TRBJ2-3 | TRBV9 | - | - | CASSVRVAITDTQYF | TGTGCCAGCAGCGTACGGGTAGCCATCACAGATACGCAGTATTTT
TRBJ2-7 | TRBV4-2 | - | - | CASSQGGQSYEQYF | TGTGCCAGCAGCCAAGGGGGGCAGTCCTACGAGCAGTACTTC
TRBJ2-3 | TRBV28 | - | - | CASSQSGSTDTQYF | TGTGCCAGCAGTCAAAGCGGGAGCACAGATACGCAGTATTTT
TRBJ2-3 | TRBV19 | - | - | CASTLGLDTDTQYF | TGTGCCAGTACCCTGGGACTTGACACAGATACGCAGTATTTT
TRBJ2-3 | TRBV5-8 | TRBD2 | - | CASSTSGKGTDTQYF | TGTGCCAGCAGCACTAGCGGGAAGGGTACAGATACGCAGTATTTT
TRBJ2-3 | TRBV5-1 | TRBD2 | - | CASSHGTSGVHSTDTQYF | TGCGCCAGCAGCCACGGGACTAGCGGAGTACACAGCACAGATACGCAGTATTTT
TRBJ2-5 | TRBV5-1 | TRBD2 | - | CASSSGLAGAQETQYF | TGCGCCAGCAGCTCGGGACTAGCGGGGGCCCAAGAGACCCAGTACTTC
TRBJ2-7 | TRBV11-2 | - | - | CASSLGRASLEQYF | TGTGCCAGCAGCTTAGGCAGGGCCAGTTTGGAGCAGTACTTC
TRBJ2-3 | TRBV7-2 | - | - | CASSLARVGDTQYF | TGTGCCAGCAGCTTAGCGAGGGTGGGAGATACGCAGTATTTT